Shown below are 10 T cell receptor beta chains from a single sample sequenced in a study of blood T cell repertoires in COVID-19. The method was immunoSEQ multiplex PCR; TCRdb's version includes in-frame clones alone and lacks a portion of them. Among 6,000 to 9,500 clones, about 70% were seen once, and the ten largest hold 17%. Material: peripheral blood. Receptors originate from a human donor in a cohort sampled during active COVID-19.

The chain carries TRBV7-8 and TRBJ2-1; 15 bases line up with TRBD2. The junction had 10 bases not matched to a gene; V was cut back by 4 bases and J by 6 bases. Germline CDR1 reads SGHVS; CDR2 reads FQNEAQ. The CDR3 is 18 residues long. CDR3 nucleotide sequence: TGTGCCAGCAGCTCGAGACGGACTAGCGGGAGGGCCGCCAATGAGCAGTTCTTC. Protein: CASSSRRTSGRAANEQFF.

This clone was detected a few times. The CDR3 coding sequence is TGTGCCAGCAGCTCTACGAATTCGCAGGGCGAGCAGTACTTC. Translating it yields CASSSTNSQGEQYF. The rearrangement joins TRBV9 to TRBJ2-7; D is perhaps TRBD1 (5 bases). The germline CDR1 and CDR2 sequences are SGDLS and YYNGEE. V lost 4 bases, J lost 6 bases, and 17 bases lay in between. The CDR3 has 14 residues. Variable domain in full (rest from reference TRBV9 and TRBJ2-7): DSGVTQTPKHLITATGQRVTLRCSPRSGDLSVYWYQQSLDQGLQFLIQYYNGEERAKGNILERFSAQQFPDLHSELNLSSLELGDSALYFCASSSTNSQGEQYFGPGTRLTVT.

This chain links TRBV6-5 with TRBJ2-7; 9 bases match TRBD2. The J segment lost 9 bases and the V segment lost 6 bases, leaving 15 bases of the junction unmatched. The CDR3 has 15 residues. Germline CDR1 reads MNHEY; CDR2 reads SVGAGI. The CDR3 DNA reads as TGTGCCAGCAGGCCTCCGGGACTAGCTGCATTTTGGCAGTACTTC. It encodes CASRPPGLAAFWQYF.

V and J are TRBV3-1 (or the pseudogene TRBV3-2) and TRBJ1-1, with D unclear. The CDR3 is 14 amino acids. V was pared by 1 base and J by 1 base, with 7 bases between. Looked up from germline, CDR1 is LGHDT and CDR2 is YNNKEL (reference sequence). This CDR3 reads CASSQARQNTEAFF. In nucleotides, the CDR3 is TGTGCCAGCAGCCAAGCCCGACAGAACACTGAAGCTTTCTTT.

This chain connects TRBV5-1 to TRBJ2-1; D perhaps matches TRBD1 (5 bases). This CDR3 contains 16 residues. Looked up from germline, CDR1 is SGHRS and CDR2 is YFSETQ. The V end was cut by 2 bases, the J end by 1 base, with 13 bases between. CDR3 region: CASSLRQGASYNEQFF. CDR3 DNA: TGCGCCAGCAGCTTACGGCAAGGGGCTTCCTACAATGAGCAGTTCTTC.

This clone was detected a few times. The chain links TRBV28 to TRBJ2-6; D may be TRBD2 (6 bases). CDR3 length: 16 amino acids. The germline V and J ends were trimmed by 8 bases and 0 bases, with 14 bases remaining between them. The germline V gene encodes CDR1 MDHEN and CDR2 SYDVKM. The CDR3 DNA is TGTGCCAGCTTCTCGGGGGAGTACTCTGGGGCCAACGTCCTGACTTTC. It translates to CASFSGEYSGANVLTF.

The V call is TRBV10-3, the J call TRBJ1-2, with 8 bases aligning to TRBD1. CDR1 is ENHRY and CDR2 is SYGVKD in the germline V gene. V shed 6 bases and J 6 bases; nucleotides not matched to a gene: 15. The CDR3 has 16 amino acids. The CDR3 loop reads CAIRAGTGAPLDGYTF. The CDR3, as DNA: TGTGCCATCAGGGCCGGGACAGGCGCCCCCTTGGATGGCTACACCTTC.

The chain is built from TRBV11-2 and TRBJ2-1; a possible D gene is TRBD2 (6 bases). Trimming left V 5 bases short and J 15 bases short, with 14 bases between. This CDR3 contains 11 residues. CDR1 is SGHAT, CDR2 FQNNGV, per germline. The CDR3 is CASSQRESLFF. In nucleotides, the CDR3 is TGTGCCAGCAGCCAACGGGAGTCTCTGTTCTTC.

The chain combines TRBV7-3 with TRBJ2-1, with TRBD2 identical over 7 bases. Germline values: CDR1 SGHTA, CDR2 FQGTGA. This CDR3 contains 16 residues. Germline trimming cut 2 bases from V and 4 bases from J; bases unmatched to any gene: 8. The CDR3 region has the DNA TGTGCCAGCAGCTTAGAAGGGCTAGCGGAGTACAATGAGCAGTTCTTC. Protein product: CASSLEGLAEYNEQFF. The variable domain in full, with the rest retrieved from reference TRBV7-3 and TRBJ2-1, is GAGVSQTPSNKVTEKGKYVELRCDPISGHTALYWYRQSLGQGPEFLIYFQGTGAADDSGLPNDRFFAVRPEGSVSTLKIQRTERGDSAVYLCASSLEGLAEYNEQFFGPGTRLTVL.

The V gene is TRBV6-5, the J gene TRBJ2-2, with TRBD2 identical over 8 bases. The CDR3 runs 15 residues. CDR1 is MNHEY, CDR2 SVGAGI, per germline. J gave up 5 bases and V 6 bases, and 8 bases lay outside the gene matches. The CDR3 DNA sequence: TGTGCCAGCAGATCGGACGGGGGGGAGACCGGGGAGCTGTTTTTT. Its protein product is CASRSDGGETGELFF.